The rows below give T cell receptor beta chains drawn from one sample of a study of T cell responses to AZD1222 COVID-19 vaccine. Method: immunoSEQ multiplex PCR; TCRdb's copy keeps in-frame clones and lacks some. Of under 200,000 clones listed, 90% to 95% are singletons. Material: peripheral blood, obtained 28 days after the second dose of the MenACWY control vaccine. These receptor sequences come from an adult who received the MenACWY meningococcal vaccine as a control. Both conserved end residues are part of each CDR3. The D gene is left open where the match is weak. The size entry is marked missing in some rows and otherwise reads once, few, many or a size class.

clone_size | j_call | v_call | d_call | cdr3_nt | cdr3_aa
. | TRBJ1-2 | TRBV5-1 | . | TGCGCCAGCAGCTGGGGCCCGGAAGCTAACTATGGCTACACCTTC | CASSWGPEANYGYTF
. | TRBJ1-5 | TRBV2 | . | TGTGCCAGCAGGTTTTCCGGATCCCAGCATTTT | CASRFSGSQHF
once | TRBJ1-4 | TRBV5-8 | . | TGTGCCAGCACAGCCTTTCCGGGCCGAGGGGAAAAACTGTTTTTT | CASTAFPGRGEKLFF
once | TRBJ1-6 | TRBV19 | TRBD1 | TGTGCCAGTAGTTCGACAGGGGAAGGTTCACCCCTCCACTTT | CASSSTGEGSPLHF
. | TRBJ2-3 | TRBV6-6 | . | TGTGCCAGCAGTTACCCAGGGATCAGCACAGATACGCAGTATTTT | CASSYPGISTDTQYF
. | TRBJ1-4 | TRBV18 | . | TGTGCCAGCTCGGCGGAGCCCGGGGAAAAACTGTTTTTT | CASSAEPGEKLFF
once | TRBJ2-3 | TRBV10-1 | . | TGCGCCAGCAGTGTCCGGCGCAGCACAGATACGCAGTATTTT | CASSVRRSTDTQYF
. | TRBJ2-1 | TRBV7-7 | TRBD2 | TGTGCTAGCAGCTCAGCACTAGCGGAGTACAATGAGCAGTTCTTC | CASSSALAEYNEQFF
. | TRBJ2-1 | TRBV5-5 | TRBD2 | TGTGCCAGCAGCCTGATCCCTAGCGGGAGGGTCTATGAGCAGTTCTTC | CASSLIPSGRVYEQFF
. | TRBJ2-3 | TRBV5-1 | . | TGCGCCAGCAGATTACGGGACGTTAGCACAGATACGCAGTATTTT | CASRLRDVSTDTQYF
. | TRBJ2-5 | TRBV11-2 | . | TGTGCCAGCAGCTTAGTAGTTGTGGCGGAGACCCAGTACTTC | CASSLVVVAETQYF
. | TRBJ1-3 | TRBV6-5 | . | TGTGCCAGCCTAGCGGGGGCACGCTCTGGAAACACCATATATTTT | CASLAGARSGNTIYF
. | TRBJ1-4 | TRBV4-3 | . | TGCGCCAGCAGCCAAGATAGGTACTCGGGTTATAATGAAAAACTGTTTTTT | CASSQDRYSGYNEKLFF
. | TRBJ2-5 | TRBV14 | . | TGTGCCAGCAGCCCCCGACTAGTAGGATTAGAGACCCAGTACTTC | CASSPRLVGLETQYF